This T cell receptor beta chain was sequenced during a study of technical replicates of blood from a few donors. Trimming pared 4 bases from V and 8 bases from J, leaving 17 bases between. This CDR3 is 14 amino acids long. Germline CDR1 reads SGHAT; CDR2 reads FQNNGV. This clone was observed a single time. The data were produced by immunoSEQ multiplex PCR, yet TCRdb's version contains in-frame clones alone and is incomplete. The table shows 40,000 to 60,000 clones, with about 93% occurring only once. The chain links TRBV11-2 to TRBJ1-2, with a weak D call TRBD1 (6 bases). The sequence was obtained from a human donor in good health. Some clones in this sample may be carry-over from other donors' samples. Sequenced sample: PBMCs. The CDR3 is CASSSIRQVWGYTF. The CDR3 coding sequence is TGTGCCAGCAGCTCCATACGACAGGTTTGGGGCTACACCTTC.